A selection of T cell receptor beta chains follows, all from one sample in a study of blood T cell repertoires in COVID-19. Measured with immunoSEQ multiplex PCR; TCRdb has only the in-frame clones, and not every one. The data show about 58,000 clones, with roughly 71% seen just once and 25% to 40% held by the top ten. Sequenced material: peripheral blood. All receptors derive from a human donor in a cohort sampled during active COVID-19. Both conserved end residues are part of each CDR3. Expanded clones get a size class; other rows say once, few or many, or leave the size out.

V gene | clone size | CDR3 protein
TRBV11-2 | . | CASSLDRTGNRGAFF
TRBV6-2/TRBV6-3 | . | CASSLHRDVNQPQHF
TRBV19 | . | CASSPRTGRSNTEAFF
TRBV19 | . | CASSTSGTVSSYEQYF
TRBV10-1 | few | CASSEGDSGNTIYF
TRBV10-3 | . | CAISADRVGYGYTF
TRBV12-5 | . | CASGLAFETNSPLHF
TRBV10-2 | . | CASSRDTYEQYF
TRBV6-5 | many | CASSYSGQGRSPLHF
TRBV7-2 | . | CASSTSGGAETQYF
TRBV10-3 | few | CAISRQGLRPGEAFF
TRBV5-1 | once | CASSLTSSGNTIYF
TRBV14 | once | CASSAVGGRGEAFF
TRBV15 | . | CATSKRERGFLEPQHF
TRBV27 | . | CASGRERSEKLFF
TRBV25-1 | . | CASSGRTGRFEKLFF
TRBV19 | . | CASSIRETQYF
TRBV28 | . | CASSGTVATGNTIYF
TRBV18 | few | CASSSRQGYNSPLHF
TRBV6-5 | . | CASRRGANQPQHF
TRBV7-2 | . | CASSFARAGLALMHEQFF
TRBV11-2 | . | CASSLERPGRGEQFF
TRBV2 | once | CAILTGKTSYEQYF
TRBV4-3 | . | CASSLAGSTDTQYF
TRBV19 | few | CASSIAAGRGHFQPQHF
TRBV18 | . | CASSPLTGANTEAFF
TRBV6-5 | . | CASRQAGTRTNEQFF
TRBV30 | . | CAWSSIRGGKETQYF
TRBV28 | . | CASSLTGMGETQYF
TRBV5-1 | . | CASSLRQAPYEQYF
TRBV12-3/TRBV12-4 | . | CASSLVRQGEQYF
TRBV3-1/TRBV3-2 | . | CASSQRSQETQYF
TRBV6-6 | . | CASSYSDGEGTGELFF
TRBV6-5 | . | CASRPRTNYGYTF
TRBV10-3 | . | CAISESTAGLRKQKLFF
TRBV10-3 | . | CAISRVLVGQPQHF
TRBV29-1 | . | CSVTLAYEQYF